The present T cell receptor beta chain was sequenced within a study of cytomegalovirus exposure and HLA in healthy donors. 60 Vbeta and 13 Jbeta primers were used in PCR. Methods used by the authors: About 10 million shared chains were among around 80 million unique TCR beta chains counted in a later analysis. The method was immunoSEQ multiplex PCR; TCRdb's version includes in-frame clones alone and lacks a portion of them. V, J and clone size are taken as reported in that table, and D and trimming were inferred from the DNA itself. This table has under 300,000 clones, 72% appearing once. Study findings and constraints: For cytomegalovirus status, the classifier reportedly gave diagnoses with high specificity and sensitivity.

As concerns this clone: Its antigen remains unidentified.

The clonotype was recovered from a female donor in good health and CMV-seronegative. The sequencing input was PBMCs.

In DNA form, the CDR3 reads TGTGCCAGCAGCCCATCTCCGGGTGAAGCTTTCTTT. This sequence encodes CASSPSPGEAFF. This chain links TRBV7-8 with TRBJ1-1, with no clear D. Germline CDR1 and CDR2: SGHVS and FQNEAQ. V was clipped by 5 bases and J by 7 bases, with 11 bases between them. The CDR3 is 12 amino acids.